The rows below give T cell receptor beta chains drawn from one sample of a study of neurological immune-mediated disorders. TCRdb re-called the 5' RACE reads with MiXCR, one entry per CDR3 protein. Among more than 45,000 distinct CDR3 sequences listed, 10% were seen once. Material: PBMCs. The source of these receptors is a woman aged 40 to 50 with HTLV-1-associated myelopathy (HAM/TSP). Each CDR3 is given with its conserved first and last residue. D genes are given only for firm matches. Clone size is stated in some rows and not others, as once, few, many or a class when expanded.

CASRQGAGLEPQHF,TGTGCCAGTAGACAAGGGGCAGGGTTGGAGCCCCAGCATTTT,TRBV19,few,TRBJ1-5,NA
CSARGEGTHEQYF,TGCAGTGCTAGAGGGGAGGGGACCCACGAGCAGTACTTC,TRBV20-1,NA,TRBJ2-7,TRBD2
CASSTGRHPRKLFF,TGCGCCAGCAGCACAGGGAGGCACCCACGAAAACTGTTTTTT,TRBV5-1,many,TRBJ1-4,NA
CSASIWGTSTDTQYF,TGCAGTGCTAGTATATGGGGCACTAGCACAGATACGCAGTATTTT,TRBV20-1,many,TRBJ2-3,NA
CAWATGSSGKTQYF,TGTGCCTGGGCCACAGGGTCCTCAGGGAAGACCCAGTACTTC,TRBV30,few,TRBJ2-5,NA
CASSMTLNYGYTF,TGTGCCAGCAGTATGACACTTAACTATGGCTACACCTTC,TRBV12-3/TRBV12-4,many,TRBJ1-2,NA
CASGGSLQYF,TGTGCCAGCGGGGGGAGTTTGCAGTATTTT,TRBV7-8,many,TRBJ2-3,NA
CASSAFTKTSGGKQYF,TGTGCCAGCAGCGCCTTCACCAAGACTAGCGGGGGAAAGCAGTACTTC,TRBV14,NA,TRBJ2-7,TRBD2
CASSRDRDSYEQYF,TGTGCCAGCAGCCGGGACAGGGACTCCTACGAGCAGTACTTC,TRBV7-9,many,TRBJ2-7,TRBD1
CASSQEGRHLTNTIYF,TGCGCCAGCAGCCAAGAAGGGCGGCATCTTACTAACACCATATATTTT,TRBV4-3,many,TRBJ1-3,NA
CASSEGERLQIQETQYF,TGTGCCAGCAGTGAAGGCGAAAGGCTCCAGATCCAAGAGACCCAGTACTTC,TRBV25-1,many,TRBJ2-5,NA
CASSDKDRGFYNEQFF,TGTGCCAGCAGTGATAAGGACAGGGGTTTCTACAATGAGCAGTTCTTC,TRBV2,NA,TRBJ2-1,TRBD1
CASREASTFGELFF,TGTGCCAGCAGGGAAGCCTCGACTTTCGGGGAGCTGTTTTTT,TRBV6-1,many,TRBJ2-2,NA
CASSPGYGTQYF,TGTGCCAGCAGTCCAGGCTACGGTACGCAGTATTTT,TRBV7-6,many,TRBJ2-3,NA
CASSLETGRGNSPLHF,TGTGCCAGCAGCTTGGAAACAGGGCGAGGGAATTCACCCCTCCACTTT,TRBV28,many,TRBJ1-6,NA
CASSLGAPPSYEQYF,TGCGCCAGCAGCTTGGGGGCCCCCCCATCCTACGAGCAGTACTTC,TRBV5-1,many,TRBJ2-7,NA
CATSDAIKGATDTQYF,TGTGCCACCAGTGACGCTATAAAGGGGGCGACAGATACGCAGTATTTT,TRBV24-1,many,TRBJ2-3,TRBD1
CASSPLGTGGGEQYF,TGTGCCAGCTCACCTCTGGGGACAGGGGGCGGCGAGCAGTACTTC,TRBV18,NA,TRBJ2-7,TRBD1
CASSYAGQGEQYF,TGTGCCAGCAGTTACGCGGGACAGGGCGAGCAGTACTTC,TRBV6-6,many,TRBJ2-7,TRBD1
CASSLRGGTEAFF,TGCGCCAGCAGCCTACGCGGGGGAACTGAAGCTTTCTTT,TRBV5-1,many,TRBJ1-1,NA
CASSPPGGRGTEKLFF,TGCGCCAGCAGCCCACCGGGAGGCAGGGGGACTGAAAAACTGTTTTTT,TRBV4-1,NA,TRBJ1-4,TRBD1
CASSTGTGVTDTQYF,TGTGCCAGCAGCACCGGGACAGGGGTCACAGATACGCAGTATTTT,TRBV6-5,many,TRBJ2-3,TRBD1
CASSLGPEETQYF,TGTGCCAGCAGCCTTGGTCCAGAAGAGACCCAGTACTTC,TRBV7-6,few,TRBJ2-5,NA
CSARGRLLGTDTQYF,TGCAGTGCTAGAGGCAGACTTCTCGGCACAGATACGCAGTATTTT,TRBV20-1,many,TRBJ2-3,NA
CASSYASTGNTIYF,TGTGCCAGCAGTTACGCCTCAACTGGAAACACCATATATTTT,TRBV6-2/TRBV6-3,many,TRBJ1-3,NA
CASSPDRGRTGELFF,TGTGCCAGCAGCCCGGACAGGGGGCGTACTGGGGAGCTGTTTTTT,TRBV7-2,many,TRBJ2-2,TRBD1
CASSLIGTSGGEGQFF,TGTGCCAGCAGCTTGATAGGGACTAGCGGGGGGGAGGGGCAGTTCTTC,TRBV5-5,many,TRBJ2-1,TRBD2
CASSLRGERTARGYGYTF,TGTGCCAGCAGCTTACGAGGAGAACGGACAGCGCGGGGCTATGGCTACACCTTC,TRBV11-2,few,TRBJ1-2,NA
CASSLYIDDLISTSPGQPYEQYF,TGTGCCAGCAGTTTATATATCGATGACCTGATTTCAACTTCGCCGGGACAGCCCTACGAGCAGTACTTC,TRBV27,many,TRBJ2-7,TRBD1
CASSLAPSADEQFF,TGTGCCAGCAGCTTAGCTCCCAGCGCGGATGAGCAGTTCTTC,TRBV11-2,few,TRBJ2-1,NA
CASSNGTWEVSYNEQFF,TGTGCCAGCAGCAACGGGACCTGGGAGGTCTCCTACAATGAGCAGTTCTTC,TRBV11-2,many,TRBJ2-1,NA
CASSQVGRGPPYNEQFF,TGTGCCAGCAGCCAAGTGGGGCGGGGGCCCCCCTACAATGAGCAGTTCTTC,TRBV3-1,many,TRBJ2-1,NA
CASSQRGFKDTQYF,TGTGCCAGTAGTCAGCGGGGATTTAAAGATACGCAGTATTTT,TRBV19,many,TRBJ2-3,TRBD2